One sample yielded the 26 T cell receptor beta chains listed below, sequenced in a study of T cell repertoires in ileal Crohn's disease. Assay used: immunoSEQ multiplex PCR; TCRdb lists only in-frame clones, some missing. The table includes around 2,000 clones, under 70% detected once. The sequenced sample was ileal tissue. These receptors came from an adult with Crohn's disease.

The chain uses TRBV6-6 and TRBJ2-1; TRBD2 agrees at 13 bases. The CDR3 is 15 residues long. Unmatched junction bases numbered 5, after V lost 6 bases and J lost 6 bases. Germline lookup yields CDR1 MNHNY and CDR2 SVGAGI (reference sequence). CDR3 amino acids: CASRQGLAGSNEQFF. Here the CDR3 DNA reads TGTGCCAGCAGACAGGGACTAGCGGGGAGCAATGAGCAGTTCTTC.

The chain combines TRBV19 with TRBJ1-4; D perhaps matches TRBD1 (5 bases). Germline lookup yields CDR1 LNHDA and CDR2 SQIVND (reference sequence). Trimming took off 7 bases at V and 10 bases at J, with 13 bases between the two ends. This CDR3 spans 12 amino acids. The CDR3 DNA follows: TGTGCCAGTACCTCTCAAAGGGGAAAACTGTTTTTT. Its translation: CASTSQRGKLFF. The full variable domain, rest sourced from reference TRBV19 and TRBJ1-4, is DGGITQSPKYLFRKEGQNVTLSCEQNLNHDAMYWYRQDPGQGLRLIYYSQIVNDFQKGDIAEGYSVSREKKESFPLTVTSAQKNPTAFYLCASTSQRGKLFFGSGTQLSVL.

The V and J genes are TRBV27 and TRBJ1-2; 7 bases agree with TRBD1. The CDR3 sequence is 15 residues long. After removal of 5 bases from V and 4 bases from J, the junction contained 10 bases not matched to a gene. Per the germline V gene, CDR1 is MNHEY and CDR2 is SMNVEV (reference sequence). The CDR3 DNA sequence: TGTGCCAGCAGTCCCGCGACCGGGACAGCCTATGGCTACACCTTC. Its protein is CASSPATGTAYGYTF.

The gene calls are TRBV4-3 and TRBJ2-3; TRBD2 agrees at 9 bases. Trimming took 1 base from V and 1 from J; bases not matched to a gene: 12. This CDR3 has 19 residues. The V gene's germline CDR1 is LGHNA and CDR2 YSLEER. The CDR3 reads CASSQAYSGRSTGTDTQYF. Here the CDR3 DNA reads TGCGCCAGCAGCCAAGCTTATAGCGGGAGAAGTACGGGCACAGATACGCAGTATTTT.

In its sample, this clone was seen once. V is TRBV6-6 and J is TRBJ2-1; D perhaps matches TRBD1 (6 bases). CDR1 MNHNY and CDR2 SVGAGI come from the germline V gene (reference sequence). Trimming shortened V by 0 bases and J by 8 bases, and 8 bases separated the two germline ends. This CDR3 is built from 13 residues. The DNA of the CDR3 is TGTGCCAGCAGTTACTCCAGGGGCGATGAGCAGTTCTTC. This codes for CASSYSRGDEQFF.

The chain has TRBV15 and TRBJ2-7, with 7 bases fitting TRBD1. In germline, CDR1 is LNHNV, CDR2 YYDKDF (reference sequence). The CDR3 is 16 residues long. Losses at the gene ends were 3 bases for V and 4 bases for J; bases not matched to a gene: 12. The CDR3 sequence: CATSRSLQGSSYEQYF. The DNA for the CDR3 is TGTGCCACCAGCAGGTCCCTACAGGGGTCTTCGTACGAGCAGTACTTC. Full variable domain (rest looked up from reference TRBV15 and TRBJ2-7): DAMVIQNPRYQVTQFGKPVTLSCSQTLNHNVMYWYQQKSSQAPKLLFHYYDKDFNNEADTPDNFQSRRPNTSFCFLDIRSPGLGDTAMYLCATSRSLQGSSYEQYFGPGTRLTVT.

This sequence joins TRBV15 and TRBJ2-7; a weak D match, TRBD2 (6 bases). Germline V gives CDR1 LNHNV, CDR2 YYDKDF (reference sequence). This CDR3 is 14 amino acids long. The ends were cut back, 1 base at V and 3 bases at J, with 10 bases in the middle. The CDR3 protein is CATSRAGDLYEQYF. The CDR3 DNA is TGTGCCACCAGCAGAGCGGGAGATCTCTACGAGCAGTACTTC. Looking up the rest from reference TRBV15 and TRBJ2-7 gives the full variable domain: DAMVIQNPRYQVTQFGKPVTLSCSQTLNHNVMYWYQQKSSQAPKLLFHYYDKDFNNEADTPDNFQSRRPNTSFCFLDIRSPGLGDTAMYLCATSRAGDLYEQYFGPGTRLTVT.

V is TRBV6-4 and J is TRBJ2-3; D unclear. The CDR3 spans 14 residues. V was pared by 2 bases and J by 8 bases, with 14 bases between. Germline CDR1 MRHNA, CDR2 SNTAGT. This chain's CDR3 is CASSDEAESVTQYF. The DNA for the CDR3 is TGTGCCAGCAGTGACGAGGCCGAGTCGGTTACGCAGTATTTT.

In its sample, this clone was seen a few times. V is TRBV4-1 and J is TRBJ1-4; 10 nucleotides line up with TRBD1. This CDR3 has 16 residues. Germline lookup yields CDR1 MGHRA and CDR2 YSYEKL. V was pared by 5 bases and J by 5 bases, with 8 bases of the junction left unmatched. The CDR3 region is CASSRDSTGGNEKLFF. DNA of the CDR3: TGCGCCAGCAGCAGGGACTCGACAGGGGGCAATGAAAAACTGTTTTTT.

J is TRBJ2-2 and V is TRBV6-4; D not certain. V was clipped by 3 bases and J by 1 base, with 6 bases between them. Germline V gene sequence: CDR1 MRHNA, CDR2 SNTAGT. The CDR3 is 14 amino acids. For the CDR3, the DNA is TGTGCCAGCAGTGATTGTAGGAACACCGGGGAGCTGTTTTTT. The encoded protein is CASSDCRNTGELFF.

This clone has only one observation. This rearrangement joins TRBV28 to TRBJ1-4, with D possibly matching TRBD1 (6 bases). Trimming pared 5 bases from V and 7 bases from J, leaving 17 bases between. CDR3 length: 15 amino acids. The germline V gene encodes CDR1 MDHEN and CDR2 SYDVKM. CDR3 DNA sequence: TGTGCCAGCAGTACTTCTCCGACAGGCCTTGAAAAACTGTTTTTT. This gives the protein CASSTSPTGLEKLFF.

The gene calls are TRBV4-1 and TRBJ1-1; 7 bases line up with TRBD1. Unmatched junction bases numbered 10, after V lost 6 bases and J lost 3 bases. The germline CDR1 and CDR2 sequences are MGHRA and YSYEKL. This CDR3 comprises 15 residues. As DNA, the CDR3 is TGCGCCAGCAGAGACGAGACAGGGAGATACACTGAAGCTTTCTTT. Translation gives CASRDETGRYTEAFF.

This clone was counted a few times. The chain joins TRBV6-1 to TRBJ1-4, with 8 bases fitting TRBD1. The CDR3 has 13 amino acids. Trimming at V came to 4 bases and at J to 11 bases, leaving 6 bases not matched to a gene. Germline CDR1 and CDR2: MNHNS and SASEGT. CDR3 amino acids: CASSGQGWGKLFF. The CDR3 DNA reads TGTGCCAGCAGTGGACAGGGGTGGGGCAAACTGTTTTTT.

The J gene is TRBJ1-1, the V gene TRBV5-6; D perhaps matches TRBD1 (6 bases). The CDR3 consists of 14 residues. Trimming removed 2 bases from V and 1 base from J, with 9 bases in between. Germline CDR1 and CDR2: SGHDT and YYEEEE. The chain's CDR3 is CASSFYRENTEAFF. As DNA, the CDR3 is TGTGCCAGCAGCTTTTACAGGGAGAACACTGAAGCTTTCTTT.

This CDR3 is CASSLGGLQGVEAFF. The CDR3 bases are TGTGCCAGCAGCTTAGGCGGTCTCCAGGGTGTTGAAGCTTTCTTT. This sequence joins TRBV7-2 and TRBJ1-1; possible D gene TRBD1, 5 bases. Germline V gives CDR1 SGHTA, CDR2 FQGNSA. The CDR3 runs to 15 residues. V gave up 1 base and J gave up 7 bases, with 16 bases separating them.

V is TRBV6-6 and J is TRBJ1-1; tentatively, D is TRBD1 (6 bases). Trimming cost V 6 bases and J 13 bases, with 12 bases left between them. The CDR3 runs 10 residues. Germline V lookup: CDR1 MNHNY, CDR2 SVGAGI (reference sequence). This chain's CDR3 is CASSGTIFFF. CDR3 DNA: TGTGCCAGCAGCGGGACAATCTTTTTCTTT.

The chain links TRBV29-1 to TRBJ1-1; no definite D call. The V end was cut by 5 bases, the J end by 7 bases, with 14 bases between. The CDR3 has 12 residues. The V gene's germline CDR1 is SQVTM and CDR2 ANQGSEA. CDR3 in DNA: TGCAGCGTTTTAGAGGGCGAAGGTGAAGCTTTCTTT. This sequence encodes CSVLEGEGEAFF.

This chain connects TRBV5-4 to TRBJ2-3, with a weak D call TRBD2 (5 bases). The germline gives CDR1 SGHNT, CDR2 YYREEE (reference sequence). V was shortened by 1 base and J by 1 base, with 10 bases between the two germline ends. This CDR3 is built from 15 residues. Here the CDR3 reads CASSLNSARTDTQYF. CDR3 nucleotides: TGTGCCAGCAGCTTGAATAGCGCTCGCACAGATACGCAGTATTTT. The variable domain in full, with the rest retrieved from reference TRBV5-4 and TRBJ2-3, is ETGVTQSPTHLIKTRGQQVTLRCSSQSGHNTVSWYQQALGQGPQFIFQYYREEENGRGNFPPRFSGLQFPNYSSELNVNALELDDSALYLCASSLNSARTDTQYFGPGTRLTVL.

In its sample, this clone was seen a few times. The chain has TRBV7-9 and TRBJ2-3; 7 nucleotides align to TRBD2. Germline V gene lookup returns CDR1 SEHNR and CDR2 FQNEAQ (reference sequence). This CDR3 is 13 amino acids long. V shed 7 bases, J shed 2 bases, and the junction held 3 bases outside the gene matches. The CDR3 loop is CASTLADTDTQYF. The CDR3 DNA reads as TGTGCCAGCACGCTAGCGGACACAGATACGCAGTATTTT.

Remarks on this clone: An end of the junction does not agree with germline; a read error may underlie this. The chain has TRBV7-2 and TRBJ2-7, with D perhaps TRBD2 (5 bases). Looked up from germline, CDR1 is SGHTA and CDR2 is FQGNSA. This CDR3 spans 13 amino acids. Here the CDR3 reads CASSPLRGYVQYF. In DNA, the CDR3 is TGTGCCAGCAGCCCCCTACGAGGGTACGTGCAGTACTTC.

This clone appeared a single time. The chain has TRBV7-2 and TRBJ2-7; 7 bases are a match to TRBD1. Germline assignment: CDR1 SGHTA and CDR2 FQGNSA. CDR3 length equals 15 residues. J lost 2 bases, V lost 3 bases, and 7 bases had no gene match. This CDR3 reads CASSFDRASTYEQYF. In nucleotides, the CDR3 is TGTGCCAGCAGCTTCGACAGGGCCTCAACCTACGAGCAGTACTTC. Filled out from reference TRBV7-2 and TRBJ2-7, the complete variable domain reads GAGVSQSPSNKVTEKGKDVELRCDPISGHTALYWYRQSLGQGLEFLIYFQGNSAPDKSGLPSDRFSAERTGGSVSTLTIQRTQQEDSAVYLCASSFDRASTYEQYFGPGTRLTVT.

V is TRBV2 and J is TRBJ2-7; 8 bases align to TRBD2. The length of the CDR3 is 14 residues. CDR1 SNHLY and CDR2 FYNNEI come from the germline V gene. The trim removed 7 bases at V and 5 bases at J, leaving 10 bases unmatched. In DNA form, the CDR3 reads TGTGCCAGCAAAAGTCAAGCGGGAGCCCACGAGCAGTACTTC. Protein sequence: CASKSQAGAHEQYF. The variable domain in full, completed from reference TRBV2 and TRBJ2-7, reads EPEVTQTPSHQVTQMGQEVILRCVPISNHLYFYWYRQILGQKVEFLVSFYNNEISEKSEIFDDQFSVERPDGSNFTLKIRSTKLEDSAMYFCASKSQAGAHEQYFGPGTRLTVT.

This clone occurred a few times. The chain couples TRBV5-6 to TRBJ2-7, with 7 bases identical to TRBD2. With 0 bases clipped from V and 4 bases from J, the junction kept 4 bases outside the gene matches. Per germline, CDR1 SGHDT and CDR2 YYEEEE. The CDR3 spans 14 residues. CDR3 protein: CASSLASGMYEQYF. CDR3 in DNA: TGTGCCAGCAGCTTGGCAAGCGGGATGTACGAGCAGTACTTC. Drawing the rest from reference TRBV5-6 and TRBJ2-7, the complete variable domain is DAGVTQSPTHLIKTRGQQVTLRCSPKSGHDTVSWYQQALGQGPQFIFQYYEEEERQRGNFPDRFSGHQFPNYSSELNVNALLLGDSALYLCASSLASGMYEQYFGPGTRLTVT.

This rearrangement joins TRBV19 to TRBJ2-7; 8 bases map to TRBD2. V shed 0 bases and J 2 bases; nucleotides not matched to a gene: 3. There are 15 residues in the CDR3. Germline loops: CDR1 LNHDA, CDR2 SQIVND (reference sequence). The CDR3 loop is CASSIDAGGTYEQYF. The CDR3 DNA is TGTGCCAGTAGTATAGATGCGGGGGGCACCTACGAGCAGTACTTC.

This sequence joins TRBV29-1 and TRBJ2-5, with a possible D match to TRBD2 (6 bases). V shed 4 bases and J shed 5 bases, with 20 bases lying between them. The length of the CDR3 is 15 residues. Germline CDR1 is SQVTM and CDR2 is ANQGSEA. The CDR3 coding sequence is TGCAGCGTTGTACAGTTGCGGGGAATTGCGGAGACCCAGTACTTC. This encodes CSVVQLRGIAETQYF.

The chain carries TRBV28 and TRBJ2-7, with D maybe TRBD2 (6 bases). The CDR3 sequence is 12 residues long. Per the germline V gene, CDR1 is MDHEN and CDR2 is SYDVKM. Trimming pared 3 bases from V and 12 bases from J, leaving 15 bases between. The CDR3 bases are TGTGCCAGCAGTTTCAAGATGGGGCGGGGGTACTTC. Residues: CASSFKMGRGYF. The whole variable domain, remainder taken from reference TRBV28 and TRBJ2-7, is DVKVTQSSRYLVKRTGEKVFLECVQDMDHENMFWYRQDPGLGLRLIYFSYDVKMKEKGDIPEGYSVSREKKERFSLILESASTNQTSMYLCASSFKMGRGYFGPGTRLTVT.